This T cell receptor beta chain was identified during a study of T cell repertoires in cytomegalovirus infection. About the research overall: Public signatures in TCR beta pointed to CMV infection and matching HLA type.

Study results and limitations: Ex vivo, HLA-C-restricted CMV-specific TCR beta clonotypes prevailed over the rest of the response. The cumulative frequency of public TCR beta families identified carriers of CMV plus the relevant HLA.

The table lists this clonotype with many counts. Antigen: not known. MiXCR, run by TCRdb on the reads, gives a single entry per CDR3 protein. The sample holds 480,000 or so distinct CDR3 sequences, around 11% seen once. V lost 2 bases and J 3 bases, leaving 5 bases between the germline ends. The CDR3 totals 13 residues. CDR1 is SEHNR and CDR2 is FQNEAQ in the germline V gene (reference sequence). The chain links TRBV7-9 to TRBJ1-5; D not certain. The sample consisted of PBMCs. The sequence was collected from a human donor in good health (CMV status not recorded). Some clones in this sample may be carry-over from other donors' samples. CDR3 bases: TGTGCCAGCAGCTTAAGGGACAATCAGCCCCAGCATTTT. It translates to CASSLRDNQPQHF.